This T cell receptor beta chain is from a study of T cell responses to AZD1222 COVID-19 vaccine (dated by TCRdb to about 2021). For the study in its entirety: AZD1222 recipients whose second dose came at about 4 weeks and those whose second dose came at about 12 weeks were combined into one group, since spike-specific TCR depth and breadth did not differ between the two schedules. TCR sequencing covered 233 trial participants: about 210 given two doses of AZD1222 and approximately 26 given two doses of MenACWY control vaccine. Trial participants were enrolled by age into 18-55, 56-69 and 70-plus year subgroups, with approximately 150, 30 and 60 TCR-sequenced participants respectively. Overall results and qualifications from the work: Participants were mostly white British and included more females than males, and it was suggested by the authors that clonal diversity may have been underestimated. Vaccine-associated CD4 TCRs spanned the whole spike protein, with dominant responses in regions 160-218 and 743-854. Because no day 14 peak-response samples were available, repertoires were characterized only after the peak T cell response. Only six or seven AZD1222 recipients were SARS-CoV-2 seropositive at baseline, limiting conclusions about previously exposed vaccinees. In the small 56-69-year group, the increase in depth fell short of significance, most likely because of low power. Epitopes outside the regions mutated in the B.1.351 and B.1.1.7 variants were reportedly recognized by nearly half of the unique spike-specific TCRs. A significant rise in spike-specific TCR breadth and depth was observed after two AZD1222 doses relative to day 0 and relative to MenACWY recipients.

The CDR3 regions of human TCRbeta chains were subjected to immunosequencing. Per the authors' processing: Repertoire TCRs were checked for matches against a reference library of SARS-CoV-2-specific TCRs that had been generated using the MIRA antigen-specificity platform. Breadth was defined as the fraction of unique TCRs that were SARS-CoV-2-associated. Depth was defined as the fraction of total T cells that were SARS-CoV-2-associated. Using the MIRA data, each spike-specific TCR was mapped to the spike region that the TCR reacts to and placed in a CD4 or CD8 class. Log10-transformed breadth and depth values were compared by one-way ANOVA with Sidak's multiple comparisons tests. TCRdb took this table from immuneACCESS and kept in-frame rearrangements with V and J called. Such tables lack part of the clones; where checked against another copy, unresolved V genes explain under half of the gap, and the rest is unexplained. The DNA gave D and trimming, while V, J and clone size come from that table. The sample table holds more than 80,000 clones, of which roughly nine tenths were seen once. The ten largest clones capture about 4.8% of the sample.

Comments on this clone: Which antigen it targets is not known. There are no base qualities to consult, and no much larger clone falls within one base.

CDR1 and CDR2 were assigned from the germline V gene as SGHRS and YFSETQ. The CDR3 has 18 amino acids, counting the end cysteine and phenylalanine. The entry retains the CDR3 DNA only, 54 bases that are in frame from base 1. V lost 0 bases and J lost 6 bases, and the count of bases not matched to a germline gene is 11. Per the publication, the time point label means: baseline before first vaccination. The vaccinee samples were drawn from two UK trials, COV001 and COV002, one of which was a single-blind randomized controlled phase 2/3 trial testing AZD1222 (ChAdOx1 nCoV-19) in healthy adults. Trial participant PBMC samples were collected at day 0 and day 28 after the second dose for TCRbeta chain sequencing.

Sequenced material: peripheral blood, taken on day 0 of AZD1222 vaccination. The rearrangement combines TRBV5-1 with TRBJ2-2; TRBD2 aligns with 10 central bases. The TCR originated in an adult in good health. At the DNA level, the sequence is TGCGCCAGCAGCTTGGCCGATAGCGGGAGGTATCGGGCCGGGGAGCTGTTTTTT. Translation gives CASSLADSGRYRAGELFF. Supplemented by the reference TRBV5-1 and TRBJ2-2 proteins around the CDR3, the complete variable domain is KAGVTQTPRYLIKTRGQQVTLSCSPISGHRSVSWYQQTPGQGLQFLFEYFSETQRNKGNFPGRFSGRQFSNSRSEMNVSTLELGDSALYLCASSLADSGRYRAGELFFGEGSRLTVL.